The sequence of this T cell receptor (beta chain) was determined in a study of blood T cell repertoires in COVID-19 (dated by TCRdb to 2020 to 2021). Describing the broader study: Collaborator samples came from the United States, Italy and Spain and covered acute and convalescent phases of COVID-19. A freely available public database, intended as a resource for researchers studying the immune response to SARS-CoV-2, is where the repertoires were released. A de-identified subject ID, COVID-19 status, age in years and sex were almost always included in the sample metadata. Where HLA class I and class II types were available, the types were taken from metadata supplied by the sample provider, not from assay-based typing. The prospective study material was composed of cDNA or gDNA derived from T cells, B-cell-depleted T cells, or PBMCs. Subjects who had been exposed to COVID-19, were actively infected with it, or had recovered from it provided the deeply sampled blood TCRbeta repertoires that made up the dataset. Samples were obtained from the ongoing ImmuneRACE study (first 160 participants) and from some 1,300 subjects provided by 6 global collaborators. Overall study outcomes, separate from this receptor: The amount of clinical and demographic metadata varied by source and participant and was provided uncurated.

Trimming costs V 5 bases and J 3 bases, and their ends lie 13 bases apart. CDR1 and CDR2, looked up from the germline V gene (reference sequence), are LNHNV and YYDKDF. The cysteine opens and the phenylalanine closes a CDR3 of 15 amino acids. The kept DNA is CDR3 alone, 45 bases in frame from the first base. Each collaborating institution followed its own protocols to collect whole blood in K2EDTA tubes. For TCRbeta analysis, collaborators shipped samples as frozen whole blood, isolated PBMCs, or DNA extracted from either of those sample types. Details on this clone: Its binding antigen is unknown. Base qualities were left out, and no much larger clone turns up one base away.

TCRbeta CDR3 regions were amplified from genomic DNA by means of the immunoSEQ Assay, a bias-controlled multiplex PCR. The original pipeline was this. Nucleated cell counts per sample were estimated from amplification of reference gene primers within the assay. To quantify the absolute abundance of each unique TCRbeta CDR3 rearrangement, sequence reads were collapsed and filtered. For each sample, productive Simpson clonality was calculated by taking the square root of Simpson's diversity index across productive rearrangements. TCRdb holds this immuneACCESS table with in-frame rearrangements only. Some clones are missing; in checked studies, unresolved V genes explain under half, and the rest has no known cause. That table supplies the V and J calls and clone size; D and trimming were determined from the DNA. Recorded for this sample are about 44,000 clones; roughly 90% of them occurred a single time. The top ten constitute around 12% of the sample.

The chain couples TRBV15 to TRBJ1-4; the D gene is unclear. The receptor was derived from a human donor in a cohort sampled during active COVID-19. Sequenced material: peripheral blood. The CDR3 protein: CATSYLGVSNEKLFF. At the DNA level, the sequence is TGTGCCACCAGCTACCTCGGGGTATCTAATGAAAAACTGTTTTTT. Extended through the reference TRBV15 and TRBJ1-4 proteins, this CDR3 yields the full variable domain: DAMVIQNPRYQVTQFGKPVTLSCSQTLNHNVMYWYQQKSSQAPKLLFHYYDKDFNNEADTPDNFQSRRPNTSFCFLDIRSPGLGDTAMYLCATSYLGVSNEKLFFGSGTQLSVL.